This T cell receptor (beta chain) appears in the sequencing data of a study of blood T cell repertoires in COVID-19. Across the whole study: The study drew acute and convalescent COVID-19 samples from the United States, Italy and Spain. PBMCs, B-cell-depleted T cells, or T cells were the source of the cDNA or gDNA that made up the material.

In the original analysis: Cell counts per sample came from amplifying reference gene primers. Some clones are missing from TCRdb's copy, which holds only in-frame ones; the method was immunoSEQ multiplex PCR. The V and J calls and clone size come from that table; D and trimming were worked out from the DNA. The table records some 40,000 clones, approximately 90% of them present only once. This CDR3 region has 15 residues. The germline gives CDR1 MNHEY, CDR2 SMNVEV (reference sequence). Trimming took 7 bases from V and 0 from J, leaving 16 bases between them. This chain joins TRBV27 and TRBJ2-7; D gene ambiguous. The sample consisted of peripheral blood. The clonotype was recovered from a man between 65 and 85 years old with acute or convalescent COVID-19. CDR3 residues: CASMVGPSISYEQYF. In DNA, the CDR3 is TGTGCCAGCATGGTGGGCCCCTCGATCTCCTACGAGCAGTACTTC.